Presented here are 23 T cell receptor beta chains from one specimen sequenced in a study of OX40 agonist ivuxolimab in advanced cancers. Assay used: immunoSEQ multiplex PCR; TCRdb lists only in-frame clones, some missing. The sample lists tens of thousands of clones; around 75% were seen once. This specimen consisted of CD4+ or CD8+ T cells sorted from blood, obtained in a trial of the OX40 agonist ivuxolimab. Receptors were obtained from an adult with an advanced solid tumor such as melanoma, head and neck, liver or kidney cancer.

The chain links TRBV9 to TRBJ1-1, with D tentatively TRBD1 (6 bases). From germline, CDR1 is SGDLS and CDR2 YYNGEE. The CDR3 loop spans 16 amino acids. V was shortened by 3 bases and J by 5 bases, with 20 bases between the two germline ends. CDR3 DNA: TGTGCCAGCAGCGCGCAAGTAACAGGGAGGTTGACTGAAGCTTTCTTT. Translated, it gives CASSAQVTGRLTEAFF.

A few counts support this clone. The genes are TRBV6-1 and TRBJ1-1, with D hard to call. Between the trimmed V and J ends, which lost 4 bases and 5 bases, there was a span of 14 bases. CDR1 and CDR2 from the germline V gene are MNHNS and SASEGT. CDR3 length equals 14 residues. CDR3 sequence (DNA): TGTGCCAGCAGTGTGGAGGGAGTTAGGACTGAAGCTTTCTTT. Its translation is CASSVEGVRTEAFF.

The V call is TRBV21-1, the J call TRBJ1-5; no check of the table's D call, TRBD1, against the DNA was made. TRBV21-1 is reported as a pseudogene. The CDR3 runs 16 residues. The CDR3 is CASSNRADNSNQPQHF. The CDR3, as DNA: TGTGCCAGCAGCAATCGGGCGGACAATAGCAATCAGCCCCAGCATTTT.

The table lists this clone with a few counts. The sample has other DNA sequences that encode this CDR3 too. This chain uses TRBV7-8 with TRBJ2-7, with D perhaps matching TRBD2 (6 bases). This CDR3 has 14 residues. V lost 4 bases to trimming and J lost 6 bases, with 16 bases between them. CDR1 SGHVS and CDR2 FQNEAQ come from the germline V gene. CDR3 sequence reads: CASSSRLVLGEQYF. In DNA, the CDR3 is TGTGCCAGCAGCTCCCGACTAGTTCTGGGCGAGCAGTACTTC.

This chain joins TRBV7-8 and TRBJ1-2; 7 positions match TRBD1. V dropped 5 bases and J dropped 4; count of bases not matched to a gene: 16. The CDR3 spans 17 residues. CDR1 is SGHVS, CDR2 FQNEAQ, per germline. CDR3 amino acids: CASSLRRTGTELYGYTF. The CDR3 coding sequence is TGTGCCAGCAGCCTTAGACGCACCGGGACAGAGCTCTATGGCTACACCTTC.

V is TRBV10-3 and J is TRBJ2-7; 7 bases agree with TRBD2. CDR3 length equals 14 residues. V was pared by 3 bases and J by 5 bases, with 7 bases of the junction left unmatched. From germline, CDR1 is ENHRY and CDR2 SYGVKD. In nucleotides, the CDR3 is TGTGCCATCAGTGAACGCGCGGGAGCCGACGAGCAGTACTTC. Translation gives CAISERAGADEQYF.

This clone was observed a few times. This CDR3 is also generated by other DNA sequences in the sample. V usage is TRBV2 and J usage is TRBJ2-3; no reliable D call. V was pared by 6 bases and J by 0 bases, with 4 bases between. CDR1 and CDR2 from the germline V gene are SNHLY and FYNNEI. This CDR3 is 12 amino acids long. The CDR3: CASRGSTDTQYF. CDR3 in DNA: TGTGCCAGCAGAGGTAGCACAGATACGCAGTATTTT.

The V gene is TRBV5-1, the J gene TRBJ2-1; maybe TRBD2 (5 bases). Germline CDR1 is SGHRS and CDR2 is YFSETQ. The V and J ends lost 2 bases and 12 bases respectively, with 15 bases between them. The CDR3 totals 13 residues. The CDR3 protein is CASSFSGGHGQFF. The CDR3 DNA follows: TGCGCCAGCAGCTTCTCCGGAGGTCACGGGCAGTTCTTC.

The chain uses TRBV10-3 and TRBJ1-1; 9 positions match TRBD1. The junction had 5 bases not matched to a gene; V was cut back by 0 bases and J by 3 bases. CDR1 and CDR2 from the germline V gene are ENHRY and SYGVKD. This CDR3 has 16 residues. CDR3 sequence: CAISESGQGLDTEAFF. Here the CDR3 DNA reads TGTGCCATCAGTGAGTCGGGACAGGGTTTGGACACTGAAGCTTTCTTT.

V and J are TRBV19 and TRBJ1-4; 9 bases are a match to TRBD1. Germline loops: CDR1 LNHDA, CDR2 SQIVND (reference sequence). The CDR3 sequence is 15 residues long. Trimming removed 3 bases from V and 6 bases from J; junction bases left unmatched: 5. In DNA form, the CDR3 reads TGTGCCAGTAGTATGCTGGGACAGGGTGATGAAAAACTGTTTTTT. Its translation is CASSMLGQGDEKLFF.

This clone has only one observation. CDR3: CASSDIGGGGELFF. CDR3 nucleotide sequence: TGCGCCAGCAGCGACATTGGAGGTGGCGGGGAGCTGTTTTTT. The chain couples TRBV4-1 to TRBJ2-2, with a weak D call TRBD2 (5 bases). The CDR3 runs 14 residues. Per the germline V gene, CDR1 is MGHRA and CDR2 is YSYEKL. V was clipped by 5 bases and J by 7 bases, with 14 bases between them.

The chain recombines TRBV2 with TRBJ2-1, with 12 nucleotides matching TRBD2. After removal of 3 bases from V and 4 bases from J, the junction contained 1 base not matched to a gene. The CDR3 extends over 15 amino acids. Germline V gene lookup returns CDR1 SNHLY and CDR2 FYNNEI. CDR3 region: CASSEGTSGYNEQFF. The CDR3 DNA follows: TGTGCCAGCAGTGAGGGGACTAGCGGGTACAATGAGCAGTTCTTC.

This chain uses TRBV7-9 with TRBJ2-7; D is uncertain. The CDR3 extends over 14 amino acids. The germline V and J ends were trimmed by 0 bases and 1 base, with 7 bases remaining between them. The germline CDR1 and CDR2 sequences are SEHNR and FQNEAQ (reference sequence). The CDR3 sequence: CASSLAPLSYEQYF. CDR3 nucleotides: TGTGCCAGCAGCTTAGCGCCCCTTTCCTACGAGCAGTACTTC. The full variable domain, with the rest looked up from reference TRBV7-9 and TRBJ2-7, is DTGVSQNPRHKITKRGQNVTFRCDPISEHNRLYWYRQTLGQGPEFLTYFQNEAQLEKSRLLSDRFSAERPKGSFSTLEIQRTEQGDSAMYLCASSLAPLSYEQYFGPGTRLTVT.

This rearrangement joins TRBV30 to TRBJ2-7, with D possibly matching TRBD2 (5 bases). Germline V gives CDR1 GTSNPN, CDR2 SVGIG (reference sequence). V was cut by 2 bases and J by 2 bases, with 13 bases left in between. The CDR3 runs 14 residues. This chain's CDR3 is CAWSQTDGAYEQYF. CDR3 bases: TGTGCCTGGAGTCAAACTGACGGGGCCTACGAGCAGTACTTC.

The chain recombines TRBV5-1 with TRBJ2-1; D might be TRBD2 (6 bases). The germline gives CDR1 SGHRS, CDR2 YFSETQ. The CDR3 spans 16 residues. Trimming shortened V by 4 bases and J by 0 bases, and 14 bases separated the two germline ends. Here the CDR3 reads CASSPRDFSSYNEQFF. The CDR3, as DNA: TGCGCCAGCAGCCCCCGGGACTTTAGCTCCTACAATGAGCAGTTCTTC. The variable domain in full, completed from reference TRBV5-1 and TRBJ2-1, reads KAGVTQTPRYLIKTRGQQVTLSCSPISGHRSVSWYQQTPGQGLQFLFEYFSETQRNKGNFPGRFSGRQFSNSRSEMNVSTLELGDSALYLCASSPRDFSSYNEQFFGPGTRLTVL.

The chain is built from TRBV4-1 and TRBJ1-1; 10 positions agree with TRBD1. Germline V gene sequence: CDR1 MGHRA, CDR2 YSYEKL. This CDR3 spans 17 amino acids. J gave up 2 bases and V 1 base, and 7 bases lay outside the gene matches. CDR3 amino acids: CASSQATRDRGNTEAFF. CDR3 sequence (DNA): TGCGCCAGCAGCCAAGCTACCCGGGACAGGGGAAACACTGAAGCTTTCTTT.

This sequence joins TRBV9 and TRBJ2-5, with D possibly matching TRBD1 (5 bases). The CDR3 is 15 amino acids. Germline assignment: CDR1 SGDLS and CDR2 YYNGEE. Deletions cut 5 bases from V and 2 bases from J, with 16 bases between. CDR3 in DNA: TGTGCCAGCAGTTACAGACAAGGGGTACAAGAGACCCAGTACTTC. It yields the protein CASSYRQGVQETQYF.

The CDR3 reads CASSASGGRDLSGYTF. In DNA form, the CDR3 reads TGTGCCAGCAGCGCGAGTGGCGGCAGGGACTTGAGTGGCTACACCTTC. The chain links TRBV7-9 to TRBJ1-2, with TRBD1 as a possible D gene (5 bases). The CDR3 contains 16 residues. V was clipped by 5 bases and J by 7 bases, with 23 bases between them. CDR1 and CDR2 from the germline V gene are SEHNR and FQNEAQ (reference sequence).

The rearrangement links TRBV2 to TRBJ2-3; TRBD2 aligns across 10 bases. This CDR3 contains 14 residues. From germline, CDR1 is SNHLY and CDR2 FYNNEI. With V trimmed by 7 bases and J by 4 bases, 5 bases remained unmatched. This CDR3 reads CASTLAGAADTQYF. Here the CDR3 DNA reads TGTGCCAGCACCCTAGCGGGAGCCGCAGATACGCAGTATTTT.

This chain uses TRBV5-1 with TRBJ2-7; 8 bases are shared with TRBD2. The CDR3 has 16 amino acids. J lost 11 bases, V lost 0 bases, and 16 bases had no gene match. Looked up from germline, CDR1 is SGHRS and CDR2 is YFSETQ. The CDR3, as DNA: TGCGCCAGCAGCTTGGAGCCTAGCGGGTTCTCGGAAAGGGAGTACTTC. Encoded protein: CASSLEPSGFSEREYF.

The chain recombines TRBV7-3 with TRBJ2-3, with D possibly matching TRBD2 (5 bases). The germline V and J ends were trimmed by 5 bases and 6 bases, with 12 bases remaining between them. Germline-derived CDR1 and CDR2 are SGHTA and FQGTGA. This CDR3 is built from 13 residues. CDR3: CASSAGPGDTQYF. CDR3 nucleotides: TGTGCCAGCAGCGCCGGCCCGGGGGATACGCAGTATTTT.

The chain has TRBV11-3 and TRBJ2-7; no clear D. There are 13 residues in the CDR3. Trimming left V 1 base short and J 4 bases short, with 8 bases between. Germline V gives CDR1 SGHNT, CDR2 YENEEA. CDR3: CASSLGLGYEQYF. Written as DNA, the CDR3 is TGTGCCAGCAGCTTAGGGCTTGGTTACGAGCAGTACTTC.

V is TRBV7-9 and J is TRBJ2-1; 10 positions agree with TRBD1. Germline CDR1 is SEHNR and CDR2 is FQNEAQ (reference sequence). CDR3 size: 15 residues. V lost 2 bases, J lost 9 bases, and 7 bases stayed unmatched. CDR3 region: CASSLTRDRGGEQFF. CDR3 in DNA: TGTGCCAGCAGCTTAACCCGGGACAGGGGAGGTGAGCAGTTCTTC.